This T cell receptor beta chain was retrieved from a study of cytotoxic CD8 clonotypes in ibrutinib-treated CLL. The wider study: Overall, 25 or so responses were partial and 2 complete; following median about 70 months, roughly 15 patients stayed remitted and about 12 progressed. Notes on the study in general: Starting clonality was above that of age-matched healthy donors and tracked circulating CD8+ T-cell counts. Clonality went higher at ibrutinib response and then dropped back toward baseline at progression.

Germline CDR1 MGHRA, CDR2 YSYEKL. CDR3 length equals 14 residues. V gave up 3 bases and J gave up 7 bases, with 15 bases separating them. Produced via immunoSEQ multiplex PCR; TCRdb's table is partial and in-frame only. Of 100,000 or so clones listed, roughly 57% are singletons. With respect to this clone: No antigen is known for it.

The V and J genes are TRBV4-1 and TRBJ1-2; the D gene is possibly TRBD1 (6 bases). Sequences were derived from PBMCs, sampled after 24 months of ibrutinib treatment. This TCR came from a human donor with chronic lymphocytic leukemia. CDR3 sequence reads: CASSQGGRAGGYTF. The CDR3 nucleotides read TGCGCCAGCAGCCAGGGGGGCAGGGCGGGTGGCTACACCTTC.